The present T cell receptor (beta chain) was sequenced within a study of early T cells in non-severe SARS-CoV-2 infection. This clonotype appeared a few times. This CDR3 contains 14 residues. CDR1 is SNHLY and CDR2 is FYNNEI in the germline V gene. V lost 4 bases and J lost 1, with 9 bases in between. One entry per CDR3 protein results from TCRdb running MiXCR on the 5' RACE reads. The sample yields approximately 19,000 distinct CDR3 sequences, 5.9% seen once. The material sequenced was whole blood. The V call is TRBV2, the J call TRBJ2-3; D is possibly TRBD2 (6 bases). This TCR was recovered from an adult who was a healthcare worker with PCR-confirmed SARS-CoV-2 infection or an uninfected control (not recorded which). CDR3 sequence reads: CASSGQRGTDTQYF. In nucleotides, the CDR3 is TGTGCCAGCAGTGGACAGCGGGGCACAGATACGCAGTATTTT.